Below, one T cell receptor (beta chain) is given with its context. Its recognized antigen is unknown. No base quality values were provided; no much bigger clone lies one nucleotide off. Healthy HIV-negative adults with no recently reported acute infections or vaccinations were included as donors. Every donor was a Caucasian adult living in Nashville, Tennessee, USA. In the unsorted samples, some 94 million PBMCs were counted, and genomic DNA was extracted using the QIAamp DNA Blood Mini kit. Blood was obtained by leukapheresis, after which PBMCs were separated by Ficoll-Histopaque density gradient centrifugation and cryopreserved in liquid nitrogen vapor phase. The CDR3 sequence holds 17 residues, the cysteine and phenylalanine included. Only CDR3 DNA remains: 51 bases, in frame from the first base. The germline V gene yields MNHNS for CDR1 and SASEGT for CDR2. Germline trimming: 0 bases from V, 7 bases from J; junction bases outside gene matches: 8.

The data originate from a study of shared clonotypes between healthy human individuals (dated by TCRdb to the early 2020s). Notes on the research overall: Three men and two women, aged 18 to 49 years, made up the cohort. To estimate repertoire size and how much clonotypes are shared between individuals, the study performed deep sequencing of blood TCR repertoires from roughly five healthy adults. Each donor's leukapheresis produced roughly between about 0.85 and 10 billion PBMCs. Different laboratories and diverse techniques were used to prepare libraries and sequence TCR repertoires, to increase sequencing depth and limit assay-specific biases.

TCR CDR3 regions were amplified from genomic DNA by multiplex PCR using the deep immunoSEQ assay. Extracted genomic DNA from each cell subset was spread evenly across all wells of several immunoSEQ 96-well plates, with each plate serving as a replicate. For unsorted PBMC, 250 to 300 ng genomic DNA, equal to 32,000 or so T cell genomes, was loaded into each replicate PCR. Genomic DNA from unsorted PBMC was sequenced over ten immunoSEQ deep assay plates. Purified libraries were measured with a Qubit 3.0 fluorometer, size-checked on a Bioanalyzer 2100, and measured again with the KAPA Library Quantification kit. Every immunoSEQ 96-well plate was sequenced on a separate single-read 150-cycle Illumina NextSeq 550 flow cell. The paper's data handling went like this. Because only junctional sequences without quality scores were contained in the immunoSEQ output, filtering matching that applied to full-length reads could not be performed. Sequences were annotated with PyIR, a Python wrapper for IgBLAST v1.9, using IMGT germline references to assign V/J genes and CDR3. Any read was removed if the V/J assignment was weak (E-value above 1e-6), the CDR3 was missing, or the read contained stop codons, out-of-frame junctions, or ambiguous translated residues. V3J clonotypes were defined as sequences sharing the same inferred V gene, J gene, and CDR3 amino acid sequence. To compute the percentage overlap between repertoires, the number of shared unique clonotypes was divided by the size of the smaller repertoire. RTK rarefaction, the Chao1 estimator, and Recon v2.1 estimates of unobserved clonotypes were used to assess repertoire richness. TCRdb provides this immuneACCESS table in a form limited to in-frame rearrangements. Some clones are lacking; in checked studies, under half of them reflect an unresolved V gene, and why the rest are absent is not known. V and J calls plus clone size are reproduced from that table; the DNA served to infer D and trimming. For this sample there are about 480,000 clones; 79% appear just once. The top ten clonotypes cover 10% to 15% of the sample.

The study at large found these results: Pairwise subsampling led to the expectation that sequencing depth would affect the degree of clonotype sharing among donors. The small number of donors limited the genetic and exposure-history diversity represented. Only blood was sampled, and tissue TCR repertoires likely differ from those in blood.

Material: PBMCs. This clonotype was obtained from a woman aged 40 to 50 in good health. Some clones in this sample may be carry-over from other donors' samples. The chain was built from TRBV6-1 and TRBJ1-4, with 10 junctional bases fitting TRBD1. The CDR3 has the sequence CASSEAWGTGEVEKLFF. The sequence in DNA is TGTGCCAGCAGTGAAGCGTGGGGGACAGGGGAAGTTGAAAAACTGTTTTTT.